This T cell receptor beta chain was identified in a study of blood T cell repertoires in COVID-19. The CDR3 has 8 amino acids. Germline CDR1 reads SEHNR; CDR2 reads FQNEAQ (reference sequence). Assay: immunoSEQ multiplex PCR; the TCRdb copy retains only in-frame clones and omits some. This table holds some 420,000 clones, 85% to 90% found once. Note on this clone: At one boundary the junction diverges from the germline segment, which might be a read error.

The TCR comes from a man aged 25 to 40 who had recovered from COVID-19. The gene calls are TRBV7-9 and TRBJ1-1; D call uncertain. What was sequenced was PBMCs or T cells enriched from blood (not recorded which). In nucleotides, the CDR3 is TGTGCCAGCAGCTTAATTAGTTGG. Protein product: CASSLISW.